Presented here are 17 T cell receptor beta chains from one specimen sequenced in a study of T cell repertoires in cytomegalovirus infection. One entry per CDR3 protein, called by TCRdb with MiXCR from the reads. The table lists 80,000 to 90,000 distinct CDR3 sequences, about 45% of them singletons. These receptors' antigens are unknown. The material sequenced was CD8+ T cells from cultured PBMCs, taken from culture after CMV antigen stimulation. These receptors were collected from a human donor in good health (CMV status not recorded). Some clones in this sample may be carry-over from other donors' samples.

This clonotype has only a few counts. CDR3 sequence: CASRFPGQGRYGYTF. CDR3 coding DNA: TGTGCCAGCAGGTTTCCGGGACAGGGAAGATATGGCTACACCTTC. J is TRBJ1-2 and V is TRBV6-1; 9 bases agree with TRBD1. The junction had 10 bases not matched to a gene; V was cut back by 6 bases and J by 5 bases. This CDR3 is built from 15 residues. Germline-derived CDR1 and CDR2 are MNHNS and SASEGT.

This clonotype was observed at least ten times. The chain uses TRBV25-1 and TRBJ1-5; D unresolved. V lost 2 bases and J 7 bases, leaving 6 bases between the germline ends. This CDR3 region has 12 residues. Germline V CDR1 and CDR2: MGHDK, SYGVNS. CDR3 amino acids: CASSEGRQPQHF. The CDR3 DNA reads TGTGCCAGCAGTGAAGGTCGGCAGCCCCAGCATTTT.

This chain links TRBV11-2 with TRBJ1-5; 7 positions match TRBD1. The CDR3 contains 16 residues. Trimming removed 1 base from V and 4 bases from J; junction bases left unmatched: 7. Per the germline V gene, CDR1 is SGHAT and CDR2 is FQNNGV. CDR3 sequence (DNA): TGTGCCAGCAGCTTAGGAGGACAGGAAGGGAATCAGCCCCAGCATTTT. It specifies CASSLGGQEGNQPQHF.

This clonotype has only a few counts. V and J are TRBV7-9 and TRBJ2-7; D is uncertain. This CDR3 has 14 residues. CDR1 is SEHNR, CDR2 FQNEAQ, per germline (reference sequence). V shed 6 bases and J shed 4 bases, with 16 bases lying between them. This CDR3 is CASSTSDRTYEQYF. The CDR3, as DNA: TGTGCCAGCAGTACCTCAGACCGAACTTACGAGCAGTACTTC.

This clonotype occurred a few times. This rearrangement joins TRBV7-2 to TRBJ1-1, with TRBD1 matching over 10 bases. Germline V gene data show CDR1 as SGHTA and CDR2 as FQGNSA. The ends lost 6 bases at V and 4 bases at J; junction bases unmatched: 5. The CDR3 extends over 14 amino acids. The DNA for the CDR3 is TGTGCCAGCAGTCGTGGGACAGGGGTCACTGAAGCTTTCTTT. As protein: CASSRGTGVTEAFF.

The gene calls are TRBV27 and TRBJ1-1; no clear D. The CDR3 is 14 residues long. V shed 2 bases and J shed 0 bases, with 7 bases lying between them. Per germline, CDR1 MNHEY and CDR2 SMNVEV (reference sequence). CDR3 sequence (DNA): TGTGCCAGCAGTTTACGCGGGATGAACACTGAAGCTTTCTTT. Encoded protein: CASSLRGMNTEAFF.

V and J are TRBV28 and TRBJ1-1; D is unclear. V lost 4 bases and J 1 base, leaving 13 bases between the germline ends. The germline gives CDR1 MDHEN, CDR2 SYDVKM. This CDR3 has 15 amino acids. CDR3 loop: CASSYPPQRNTEAFF. For the CDR3, the DNA is TGTGCCAGCAGTTATCCCCCCCAGCGGAACACTGAAGCTTTCTTT.

J is TRBJ1-2 and V is TRBV5-5, with D possibly TRBD1 on 5 matching bases. The CDR3 is made up of 13 amino acids. V gave up 4 bases and J gave up 1 base, with 8 bases separating them. The V gene's germline CDR1 is SGHKS and CDR2 YYEKEE (reference sequence). The CDR3 DNA is TGTGCCAGCAGCGGGGACGGTAACTATGGCTACACCTTC. This translates into CASSGDGNYGYTF.

The chain recombines TRBV9 with TRBJ1-5; D is ambiguous. The germline gives CDR1 SGDLS, CDR2 YYNGEE. V lost 0 bases, J lost 2 bases, and 6 bases lay in between. The CDR3 sequence is 14 residues long. The DNA of the CDR3 is TGTGCCAGCAGCGTAGCGGGTGGCAATCAGCCCCAGCATTTT. Translating it yields CASSVAGGNQPQHF.

V gene TRBV11-2 combines with J gene TRBJ1-1; D gene uncertain. Germline V gene sequence: CDR1 SGHAT, CDR2 FQNNGV. This CDR3 is built from 12 residues. The V end lost 1 base, the J end lost 4 bases, and 4 bases lay between the germline ends. This CDR3 reads CASSLVSTEAFF. In DNA, the CDR3 is TGTGCCAGCAGCTTAGTTAGCACTGAAGCTTTCTTT.

The gene calls are TRBV6-1 and TRBJ2-7; no reliable D call. Between the trimmed V and J ends, which lost 2 bases and 2 bases, there was a span of 16 bases. This CDR3 is built from 16 residues. The germline V gene has CDR1 MNHNS and CDR2 SASEGT. CDR3 nucleotide sequence: TGTGCCAGCAGTGAATTCCCGCACAGCCCTACCTACGAGCAGTACTTC. Translated: CASSEFPHSPTYEQYF.

The chain couples TRBV2 to TRBJ1-5; unclear D gene. The CDR3 has 13 residues. Per germline, CDR1 SNHLY and CDR2 FYNNEI. The V and J ends lost 3 bases and 4 bases respectively, with 7 bases between them. CDR3 coding DNA: TGTGCCAGCAGTGACCGGGGAAATCAGCCCCAGCATTTT. Protein product: CASSDRGNQPQHF.

The chain has TRBV6-2 or TRBV6-3 and TRBJ2-5, with TRBD1 identical over 10 bases. After removal of 11 bases from V and 4 bases from J, the junction contained 7 bases not matched to a gene. In germline, CDR1 is MNHEY, CDR2 SVGEGT. The CDR3 sequence is 13 residues long. The CDR3 here is CAGRTGGRETQYF. CDR3 bases: TGTGCCGGCCGGACAGGGGGAAGAGAGACCCAGTACTTC.

The chain joins TRBV6-6 to TRBJ1-2, with D perhaps TRBD1 (5 bases). This CDR3 contains 14 residues. V lost 1 base and J 13 bases, leaving 19 bases between the germline ends. Germline V gives CDR1 MNHNY, CDR2 SVGAGI (reference sequence). The CDR3 DNA sequence: TGTGCCAGCAGTTACTTAGACAGTGGACGAGGATTCACCTTC. This codes for CASSYLDSGRGFTF.

Many counts were recorded for this clonotype. The chain recombines TRBV7-2 with TRBJ2-2; 7 bases line up with TRBD1. The CDR3 spans 15 residues. The V gene end was trimmed by 4 bases and the J gene end by 6 bases; junction bases not matched to a gene: 8. The germline CDR1 and CDR2 sequences are SGHTA and FQGNSA. CDR3 residues: CASSSDRVGAGELFF. The CDR3 coding sequence is TGTGCCAGCAGCTCCGACAGGGTAGGAGCCGGGGAGCTGTTTTTT.

The chain links TRBV28 to TRBJ1-5; no reliable D call. V lost 2 bases and J 7 bases, leaving 9 bases between the germline ends. Per the germline V gene, CDR1 is MDHEN and CDR2 is SYDVKM. CDR3 length: 13 amino acids. The CDR3 loop is CASSLAPRQPQHF. Here the CDR3 DNA reads TGTGCCAGCAGTTTAGCTCCGAGACAGCCCCAGCATTTT.

The V gene is TRBV27, the J gene TRBJ1-5; D is possibly TRBD1 (5 bases). The V end lost 3 bases, the J end lost 6 bases, and 12 bases lay between the germline ends. The CDR3 runs 14 residues. Germline CDR1 MNHEY, CDR2 SMNVEV (reference sequence). This CDR3 is CASSLSRDGQPQHF. The CDR3 nucleotides are TGTGCCAGCAGTTTGAGTAGGGACGGTCAGCCCCAGCATTTT.